This T cell receptor beta chain derives from a study of human T cells and chemical hapten exposure (dated by TCRdb to the early 2020s). Background for the entire study: For sensitization, 2% DPC in acetone was applied to a roughly 2 cm by roughly 2 cm area of upper inner arm skin. Patch testing was done on the upper back using Finn chambers containing 0.01% DPC, and results were scored after 6 days according to International Contact Dermatitis Research Group standards. Libraries were pooled for sequencing, and per-sample TCR yields varied mainly because of small differences in library volumes within the pool. Peripheral blood TCR repertoire changes were tracked in vivo in alopecia patients during primary and secondary sensitization to the hapten diphenylcyclopropenone (DPC). Patient blood was sampled pre-sensitization (week 0) and at 2, 6 and about 24 weeks after DPC sensitization. Some 29 alopecia patients gave blood for TCR sequencing at one to four time points (pre-sensitization, 2, 6 and 24 weeks). Most of the patients in the cohort were female, and the cohort covered alopecia areata with under or over 50% scalp involvement, alopecia totalis and alopecia universalis. Weekly therapeutic DPC doses were additionally applied to the scalp of patients throughout the roughly 25-week study period. Study-level results and caveats: After repeated subsampling, changes were observed in the strength of the expansion versus patch-test correlation and in the threshold at which the correlation became significant. DPC sensitization did not change how many TCRs were above 1 in 1000 frequency, and no evidence was found of alterations in global repertoire structure. Significantly more large CDR3 similarity clusters were formed by expanded TCRs than by pre-sensitization or healthy control sets, consistent with antigen-driven responses. Alopecia, a presumed autoimmune disease, was present in all patients, so the immune response of the patients might differ from that of healthy individuals. Patch test score was positively correlated with the number of PT1 expanded TCRs, with significance at thresholds 8, 16 and 32 but not at 4.

Library preparation was by RACE. Sequencing relied on a NextSeq 500. Library preparation attached unique molecular identifiers to individual cDNA molecules for quantitative, reproducible TCR counting. For every blood RNA sample, sequencing covered both the TCR alpha and TCR beta chains. The source study handled its data this way. A median of roughly 98,000 TCRs per sample was observed, with a range of about 23,224 to 690,600. The Decombinator software suite was used to annotate the V, J and CDR3 of the TCR reads. To make PS versus PT1 abundance plots, every sample was subsampled to the same number of TCRs (28,000). TCRs were defined as expanded if absent before sensitization and observed at least eight times at the 2-week time point. TCRdb handled the public reads itself, with Q25 trimming in fastp and clone calling in MiXCR, and kept productive beta chains. Each entry is one CDR3 protein sequence, shown with its most common DNA and genes. The V and J calls shown here were made by TCRdb, not taken from the authors' results. This sample gives about 61,000 distinct CDR3 sequences in total; 6.7% of them show up just once. Approximately 1.6% of the sample is in the top ten clones.

V ends up 3 bases short and J 5 bases short, with an unmatched junction base count of 6. Including cysteine and phenylalanine, the CDR3 has 14 amino acids. This entry keeps only the CDR3 DNA: 42 bases, framed from base 1. According to the germline V gene, CDR1 reads KGHSH and CDR2 reads LQKENI. This clonotype was detected only a few times. The target of this receptor is not known. Base qualities are missing; no much larger clone stands one base away. The time point label, as the study defines it: pre-sensitization, week 0. This specimen's treatment or condition label, per the study, means: therapeutic diphenylcyclopropenone sensitization with weekly scalp DPC. At each patch-test visit, blood was drawn before the patch test was applied. Patients were considered eligible if aged 18 to 70, diagnosed with alopecia and deemed suitable for DPC therapy, and patients were excluded if pregnant. Unfractionated whole blood was collected in Tempus Blood RNA tubes, and total RNA was extracted from that blood.

The rearrangement combines TRBV18 with TRBJ1-1, with 7 middle bases fitting TRBD1. This TCR came from a woman aged 25 to 39 with alopecia areata. Some clones in this sample may be carry-over from other donors' samples. The material sequenced was whole blood, taken in connection with sensitization to the hapten diphenylcyclopropenone (DPC). The nucleotides are TGTGCCAGCTCACCTCAGGGGGTCAGTACTGAAGCTTTCTTT. Its protein is CASSPQGVSTEAFF.